What follows describes a single T cell receptor (beta chain). Antigen specificity is unknown. The sample is drawn from a study of T-cell memory formation after mild COVID-19. Study in general: Largely, TCR clusters stayed within a single donor. Notes on the study in general: A subset of responding clones appeared in pre-infection memory, suggesting cross-reactive memory joined. Contracting clones from day 15 to 85 showed balanced CD4/CD8; later expanders favored CD4+.

This CDR3 contains 13 residues. Germline-derived CDR1 and CDR2 are LGHDT and YNNKEL (reference sequence). Trimming took off 4 bases at V and 9 bases at J, with 13 bases between the two ends. TCRdb analysed the 5' RACE reads with MiXCR anew, one entry per CDR3 protein. The table records about 560,000 distinct CDR3 sequences, around a sixth of them present only once. Sequencing was carried out using PBMCs or a T cell subset sorted from them (not recorded which). The chain uses TRBV3-1 and TRBJ2-1; no clear D gene. This TCR was sampled from an adult woman who had mild COVID-19 (a few samples of this study predate the infection). Cell type and time point are not known. The CDR3 DNA follows: TGTGCCAGCAGCCCGAACTCCCGCGGTGAGCAGTTCTTC. It encodes CASSPNSRGEQFF.